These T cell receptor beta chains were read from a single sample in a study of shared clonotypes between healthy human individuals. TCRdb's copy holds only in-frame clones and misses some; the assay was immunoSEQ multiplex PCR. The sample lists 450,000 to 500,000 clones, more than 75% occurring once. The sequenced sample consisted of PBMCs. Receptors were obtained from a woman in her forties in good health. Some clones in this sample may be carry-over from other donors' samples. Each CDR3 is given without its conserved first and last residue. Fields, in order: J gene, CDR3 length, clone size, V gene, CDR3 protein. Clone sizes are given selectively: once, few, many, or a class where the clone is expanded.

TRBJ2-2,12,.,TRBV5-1,ASSRDFYTGELF
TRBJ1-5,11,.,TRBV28,ASSRTLNQPQH
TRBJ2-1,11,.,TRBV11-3,ASSLDVDNEQF
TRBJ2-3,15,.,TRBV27,ASSRRLAGFDTDTQY
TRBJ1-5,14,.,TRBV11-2,ASGRDRNLSNQPQH
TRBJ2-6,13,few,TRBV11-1,ASSLSFSGANVLT
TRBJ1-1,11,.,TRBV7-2,ASSFTVNTEAF
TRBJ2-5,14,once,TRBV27,ASSLLGGRFEETQY
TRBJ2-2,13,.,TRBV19,ASGRPREGTGELF
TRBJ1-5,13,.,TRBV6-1,ASSESGQSNQPQH
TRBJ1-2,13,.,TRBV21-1,ASSKEADRLYGYT
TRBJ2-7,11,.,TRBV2,ASSTALYYEQY
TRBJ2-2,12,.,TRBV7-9,ASSWTANTGELF
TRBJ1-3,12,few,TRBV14,ASSQTFSGNTIY
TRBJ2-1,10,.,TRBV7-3,ASSPSGMKQF
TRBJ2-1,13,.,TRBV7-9,ASSSGTTTYNEQF
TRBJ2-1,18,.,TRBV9,ASSVAPQFRLITSYNEQF
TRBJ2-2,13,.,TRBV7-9,ASSLALGSPGELF
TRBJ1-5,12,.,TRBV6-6,ASSTRPGVQPQH
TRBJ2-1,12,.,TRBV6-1,ASSEEVSYNEQF